The present T cell receptor beta chain was sequenced within a study of T cells after posttransplantation cyclophosphamide. Study-wide points: Later blood repertoires were often dominated by clones from the donor CD8+ memory compartment. After PTCy, TRB diversity resembled that of CNI/methotrexate controls. Tissue-infiltrating T cells from skin or gut overlapped little with blood T cells.

V lost 5 bases and J lost 7; bases outside the gene matches: 5. This CDR3 contains 13 residues. Germline CDR1 SGHAT, CDR2 FQNNGV. Clones were sequenced by immunoSEQ multiplex PCR, and TCRdb holds only the in-frame ones, with some missing. Found here are about 66,000 clones, just under 95% of them singletons; the top ten hold about 3%. Remarks on this clone: Its antigen remains unidentified.

Sequences were obtained from PBMCs. The receptor was derived from a woman aged 25 to 39 in good health and a related stem cell transplant donor. This chain uses TRBV11-2 with TRBJ2-3, with 8 bases aligning to TRBD2. CDR3: CASSPGTRNTQYF. The CDR3 DNA sequence: TGTGCCAGCAGCCCTGGGACTAGGAATACGCAGTATTTT.